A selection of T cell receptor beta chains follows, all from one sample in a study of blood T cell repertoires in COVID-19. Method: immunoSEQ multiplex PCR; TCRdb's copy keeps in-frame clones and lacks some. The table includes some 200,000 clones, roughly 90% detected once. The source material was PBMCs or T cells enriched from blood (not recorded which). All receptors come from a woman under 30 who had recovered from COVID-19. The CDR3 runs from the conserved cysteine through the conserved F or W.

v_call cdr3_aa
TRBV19 CASKQGSTEAFF
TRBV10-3 CAISESVLRQETQYF
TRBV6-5 CASKRTGGNYGYTF
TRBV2 CASSYQGEQYF
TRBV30 CAWSVGGGPQHF
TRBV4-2 CASSQELLAGNTQYF
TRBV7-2 CASPPPGTNTGELFF
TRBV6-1 CASSEEGQFYEQYF
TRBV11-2 CASSSGIGSPLHF
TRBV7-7 CASSPQTGSISEQYF
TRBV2 CASTIGTGNEDTQYF
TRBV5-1 CASSLDAGGKTDTQYF
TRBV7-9 CASSPSRGGGNTIYF
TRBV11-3 CASSSRTSPGELFF
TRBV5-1 CASSSGQGWNNEQFF
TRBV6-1 CASREDRVNTEAFF
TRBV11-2 CASSGPGGPEQYF
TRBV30 CAWRGDISGNTIYF
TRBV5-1 CASSVRGLSTDTQYF
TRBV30 CAWSGSGGYTF
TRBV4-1 CASSQDLRDRVSSPLHF
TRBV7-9 CASSSLQGLLRRGQFF
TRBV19 CASSIGYGGEQFF
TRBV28 CASSRGGSQETQYF
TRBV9 CASSVDQGVPGNTIYF
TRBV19 CASSIGTGGTRNQPQHF
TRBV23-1 CASSTPGQRNYNEQFF
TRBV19 CASSIEADRNTGELFF
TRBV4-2 CASGTSRGPNYGYTF
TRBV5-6 CASSPGGGSMNTEAFF
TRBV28 CASSLQGEDYGYTF
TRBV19 CASRDRGPRGYTF
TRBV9 CASTRSSLALNEQFF
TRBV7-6 CASSLGVPGGLQETQYF
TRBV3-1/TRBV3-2 CASSQGLAGAQETQYF
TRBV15 CATSRLLGQGTTETQYF
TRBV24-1 CATGLAGGRNEQFF
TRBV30 CAWSVTQTEAFF